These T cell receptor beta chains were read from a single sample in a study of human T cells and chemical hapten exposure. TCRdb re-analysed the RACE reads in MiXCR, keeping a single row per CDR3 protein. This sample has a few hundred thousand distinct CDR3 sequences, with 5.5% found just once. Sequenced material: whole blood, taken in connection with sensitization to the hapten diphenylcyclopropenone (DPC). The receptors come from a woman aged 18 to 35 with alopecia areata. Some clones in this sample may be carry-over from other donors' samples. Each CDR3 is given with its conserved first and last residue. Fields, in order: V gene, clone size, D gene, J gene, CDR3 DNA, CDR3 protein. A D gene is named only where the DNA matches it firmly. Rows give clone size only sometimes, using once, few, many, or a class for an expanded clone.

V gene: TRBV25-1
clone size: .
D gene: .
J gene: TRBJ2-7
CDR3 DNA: TGTGCCAGTTCCCACGAGCAGTACTTC
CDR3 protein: CASSHEQYF

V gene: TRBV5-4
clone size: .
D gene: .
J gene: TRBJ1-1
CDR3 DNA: TGTGCCAGCAGCTTGCCCACTCAGGGTAAGCCTGAAGCTTTCTTT
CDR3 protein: CASSLPTQGKPEAFF

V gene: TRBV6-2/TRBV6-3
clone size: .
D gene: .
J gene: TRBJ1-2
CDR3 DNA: TGTGCCAGCAGGACAGAGGGCTATGGCTACACCTTC
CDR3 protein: CASRTEGYGYTF

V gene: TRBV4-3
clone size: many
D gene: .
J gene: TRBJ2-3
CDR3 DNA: TGCGCCAGCAGGCCTAGCGGCACAGATACGCAGTATTTT
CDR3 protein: CASRPSGTDTQYF

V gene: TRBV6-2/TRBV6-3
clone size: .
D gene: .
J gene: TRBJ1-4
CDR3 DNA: TGTGCCAGCAGTTACTCAGGGGCCGGAAATGAAAAACTGTTTTTT
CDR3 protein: CASSYSGAGNEKLFF

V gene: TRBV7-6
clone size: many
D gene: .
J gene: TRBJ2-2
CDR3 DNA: TGTGCCAGCGGGACCAGGGGCCAGAACACCGGGGAGCTGTTTTTT
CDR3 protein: CASGTRGQNTGELFF

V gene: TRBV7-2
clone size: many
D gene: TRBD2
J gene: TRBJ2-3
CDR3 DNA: TGTGCCAGCAGCCTCCCGACTAGCGGGGGGGTCGGGGGCGGAGATACGCAGTATTTT
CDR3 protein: CASSLPTSGGVGGGDTQYF

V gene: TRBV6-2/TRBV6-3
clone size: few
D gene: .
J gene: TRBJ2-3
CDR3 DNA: TGTGCCAGCAGTTACTCGCATCAGAGCACAGATACGCAGTATTTT
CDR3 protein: CASSYSHQSTDTQYF

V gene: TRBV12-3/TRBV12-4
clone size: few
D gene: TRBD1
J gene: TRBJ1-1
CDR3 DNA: TGTGCCAGCAGACCAAATAGACAGGGGTCTGAAGCTTTCTTT
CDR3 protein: CASRPNRQGSEAFF

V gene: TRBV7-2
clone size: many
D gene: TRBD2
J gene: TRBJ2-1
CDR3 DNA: TGTGCCAGCAGCTTATTGGCTAGCGGGGGGGCGAATGAGCAGTTCTTC
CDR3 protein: CASSLLASGGANEQFF

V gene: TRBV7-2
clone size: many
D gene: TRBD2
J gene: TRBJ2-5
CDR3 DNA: TGTGCCAGCAGCGCAACAGCGGGGGCCCAAGAGACCCAGTACTTC
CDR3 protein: CASSATAGAQETQYF

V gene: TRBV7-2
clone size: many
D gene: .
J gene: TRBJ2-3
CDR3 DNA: TGTGCCAGCAGCTCTAACGGGGGCACAGATACGCAGTATTTT
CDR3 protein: CASSSNGGTDTQYF

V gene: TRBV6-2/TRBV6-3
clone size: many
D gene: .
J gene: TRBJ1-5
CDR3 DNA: TGTGCCAGCAGTCGGAGGGGCGGGGGGCATCAGCCCCAGCATTTT
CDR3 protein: CASSRRGGGHQPQHF

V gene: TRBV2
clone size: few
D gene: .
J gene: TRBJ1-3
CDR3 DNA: TGTGCCAGCAGTGGGGGTATTACTGGAAACACCATATATTTT
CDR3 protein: CASSGGITGNTIYF

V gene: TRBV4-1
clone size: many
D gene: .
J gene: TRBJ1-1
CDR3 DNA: TGCGCCAGCAGCCAAGATTCCCGCCGGGGTTCCACTGAAGCTTTCTTT
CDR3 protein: CASSQDSRRGSTEAFF

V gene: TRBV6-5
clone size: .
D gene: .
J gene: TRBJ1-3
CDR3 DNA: TGTGCCAGCAGTTACTCAGTCAGAACTGGAAACACCATATATTTT
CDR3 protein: CASSYSVRTGNTIYF

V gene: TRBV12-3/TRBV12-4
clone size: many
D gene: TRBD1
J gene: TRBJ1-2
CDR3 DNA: TGTGCCAGCAGGGAGGGACAGACCTATGGCTACACCTTC
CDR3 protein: CASREGQTYGYTF

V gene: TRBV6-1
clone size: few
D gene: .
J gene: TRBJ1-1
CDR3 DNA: TGTGCCAGCAGTGAAGCGCTTTGGGGGGACGTTAACACTGAAGCTTTCTTT
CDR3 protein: CASSEALWGDVNTEAFF

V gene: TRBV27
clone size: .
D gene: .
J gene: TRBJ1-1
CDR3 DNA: TGTGCCAGCAGTACTACAGTGAACACTGAAGCTTTCTTT
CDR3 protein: CASSTTVNTEAFF

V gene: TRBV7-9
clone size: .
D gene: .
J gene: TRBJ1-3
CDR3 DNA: TGTGCCAGCAGCTTAGAATGGGCAGCCGGCTCTGGAAACACCATATATTTT
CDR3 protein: CASSLEWAAGSGNTIYF

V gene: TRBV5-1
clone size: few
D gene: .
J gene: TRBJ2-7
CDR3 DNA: TGCGCCAGCAGCCCCTATGACACCGCGCATTTCGACGAGCAGTACTTC
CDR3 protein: CASSPYDTAHFDEQYF

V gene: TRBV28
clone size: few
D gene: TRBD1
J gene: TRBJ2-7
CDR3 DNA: TGTGCCAGCACACCCAAGGGGACAGTCGAGCAGTACTTC
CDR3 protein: CASTPKGTVEQYF

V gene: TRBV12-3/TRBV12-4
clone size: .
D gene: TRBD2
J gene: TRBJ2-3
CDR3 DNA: TGTGCCAGCAGTTTCTCGGGAGGTGGCGCAGATACGCAGTATTTT
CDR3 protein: CASSFSGGGADTQYF

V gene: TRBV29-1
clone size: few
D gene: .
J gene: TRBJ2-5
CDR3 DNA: TGCAGCGTTGCGAGGGGGGAGACCCAGTACTTC
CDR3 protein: CSVARGETQYF

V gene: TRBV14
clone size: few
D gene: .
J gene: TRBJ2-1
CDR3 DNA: TGTGCCAGCAGCCAAGATCCGACTAGTAGAAGAGATGAGCAGTTCTTC
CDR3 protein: CASSQDPTSRRDEQFF

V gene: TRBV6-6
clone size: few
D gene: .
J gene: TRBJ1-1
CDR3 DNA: TGTGCCAGCAGTTACAGTCGCGAGGTAGGGGGGGGCACTGAAGCTTTCTTT
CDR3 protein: CASSYSREVGGGTEAFF

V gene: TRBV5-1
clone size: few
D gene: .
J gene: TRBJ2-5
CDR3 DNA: TGCGCCAGCAGCTTGGCCGGGGCAGGGGCGCAAGAGACCCAGTACTTC
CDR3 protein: CASSLAGAGAQETQYF

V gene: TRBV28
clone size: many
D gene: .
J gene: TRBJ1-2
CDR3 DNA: TGTGCCAGCACCATCCCGGGCCCCTATGGCTACACCTTC
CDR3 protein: CASTIPGPYGYTF

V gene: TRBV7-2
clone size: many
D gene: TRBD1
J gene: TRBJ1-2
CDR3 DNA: TGTGCCAGCAGCTTAAGGCAACCGGGACAGGGCCTAGCTAACTATGGCTACACCTTC
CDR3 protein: CASSLRQPGQGLANYGYTF

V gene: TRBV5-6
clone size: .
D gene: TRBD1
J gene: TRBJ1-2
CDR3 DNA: TGTGCCAGCAGCTTAGGGGACAGCTTCAATGGCTACACCTTC
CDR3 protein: CASSLGDSFNGYTF

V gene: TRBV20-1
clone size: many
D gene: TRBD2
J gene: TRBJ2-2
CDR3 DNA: TGCAGTCCGGAGCGGGGGGGCACCGGGGAGCTGTTTTTT
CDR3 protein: CSPERGGTGELFF

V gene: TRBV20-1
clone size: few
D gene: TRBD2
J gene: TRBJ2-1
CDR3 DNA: TGCAGTGCTAGAGACGGACGGGCAGCGGGGGGTTACAATGAGCAGTTCTTC
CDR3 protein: CSARDGRAAGGYNEQFF

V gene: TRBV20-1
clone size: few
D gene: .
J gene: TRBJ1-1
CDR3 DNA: TGCAGTGCTAGAGTGTGGGGAGGCACTGAAGCTTTCTTT
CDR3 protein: CSARVWGGTEAFF

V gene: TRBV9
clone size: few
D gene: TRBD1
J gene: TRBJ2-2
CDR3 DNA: TGTGCCAGCAGCGCAGGGGGTGGCAGTTCGAACACCGGGGAGCTGTTTTTT
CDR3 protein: CASSAGGGSSNTGELFF

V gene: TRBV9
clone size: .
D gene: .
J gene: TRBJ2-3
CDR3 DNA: TGTGCCAGCAGCGTAGTCGGTAGCCGCACAGATACGCAGTATTTT
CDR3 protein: CASSVVGSRTDTQYF

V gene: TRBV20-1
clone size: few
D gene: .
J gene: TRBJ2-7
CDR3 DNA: TGCAGTGCTAGCCCCGAAAGGCCGTACGAGCAGTACTTC
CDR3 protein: CSASPERPYEQYF

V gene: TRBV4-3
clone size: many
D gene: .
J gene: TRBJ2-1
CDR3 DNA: TGCGCCAGCAGCCAAGATACCTCCTACAATGAGCAGTTCTTC
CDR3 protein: CASSQDTSYNEQFF

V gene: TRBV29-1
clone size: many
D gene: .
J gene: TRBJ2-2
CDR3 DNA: TGCAGCGGTACTAGAGACACCGGGGAGCTGTTTTTT
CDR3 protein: CSGTRDTGELFF

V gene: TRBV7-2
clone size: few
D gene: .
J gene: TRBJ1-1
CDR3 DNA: TGTGCCAGCAGACAGCAAGCCGGCTGGAACACTGAAGCTTTCTTT
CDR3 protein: CASRQQAGWNTEAFF

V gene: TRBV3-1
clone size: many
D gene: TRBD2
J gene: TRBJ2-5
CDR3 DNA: TGTGCCAGCAGCCAGACTCGGACTAGCTACGAGACCCAGTACTTC
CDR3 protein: CASSQTRTSYETQYF

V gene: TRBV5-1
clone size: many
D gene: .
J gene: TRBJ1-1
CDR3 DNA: TGCGCCAGCAGCTTGGGCCCAGGGATCGCCCCTGGGGGAGTGAACACTGAAGCTTTCTTT
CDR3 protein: CASSLGPGIAPGGVNTEAFF

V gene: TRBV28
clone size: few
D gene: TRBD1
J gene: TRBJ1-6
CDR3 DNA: TGTGCCAGCAGTTCGAGAGGGACAGGGATCGGTTCACCCCTCCACTTT
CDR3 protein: CASSSRGTGIGSPLHF